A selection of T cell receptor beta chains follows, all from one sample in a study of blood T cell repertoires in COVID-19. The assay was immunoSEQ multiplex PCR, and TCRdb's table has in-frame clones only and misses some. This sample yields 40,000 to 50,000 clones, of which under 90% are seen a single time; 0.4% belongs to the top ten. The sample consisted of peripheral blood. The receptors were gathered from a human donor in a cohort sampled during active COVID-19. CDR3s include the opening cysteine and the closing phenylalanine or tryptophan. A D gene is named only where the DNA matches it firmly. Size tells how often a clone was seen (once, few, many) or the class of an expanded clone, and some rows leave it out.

CDR3 protein: CASSPRGGHGYTF
CDR3 DNA: TGTGCCAGCAGCCCCCGGGGAGGACATGGCTACACCTTC
clone size: once
V gene: TRBV6-5
D gene: NA
J gene: TRBJ1-2

CDR3 protein: CASSSETTAYNSPLHF
CDR3 DNA: TGTGCCAGCAGCTCGGAGACGACAGCTTATAATTCACCCCTCCACTTT
clone size: once
V gene: TRBV7-2
D gene: NA
J gene: TRBJ1-6

CDR3 protein: CASSRTGTNTGNTIYF
CDR3 DNA: TGTGCCAGCTCGCGCACAGGGACCAATACTGGAAACACCATATATTTT
clone size: NA
V gene: TRBV18
D gene: NA
J gene: TRBJ1-3

CDR3 protein: CASSLGDGGTEAFF
CDR3 DNA: TGTGCCAGCAGCTTAGGAGACGGGGGCACTGAAGCTTTCTTT
clone size: once
V gene: TRBV7-6
D gene: NA
J gene: TRBJ1-1

CDR3 protein: CASSAGTDNSPLHF
CDR3 DNA: TGTGCCAGCAGCGCCGGGACAGATAATTCACCCCTCCACTTT
clone size: few
V gene: TRBV7-9
D gene: TRBD1
J gene: TRBJ1-6

CDR3 protein: CASRRSAMSGEQYF
CDR3 DNA: TGTGCCAGCAGGCGGTCCGCCATGTCGGGCGAGCAGTACTTC
clone size: NA
V gene: TRBV11-3
D gene: NA
J gene: TRBJ2-7

CDR3 protein: CASSPLGEGAKDTQYF
CDR3 DNA: TGTGCCAGCAGCCCCTTAGGTGAGGGGGCTAAAGATACGCAGTATTTT
clone size: NA
V gene: TRBV7-2
D gene: TRBD1
J gene: TRBJ2-3

CDR3 protein: CASSIDSSNQPQHF
CDR3 DNA: TGTGCCAGTAGTATCGACAGTTCCAATCAGCCCCAGCATTTT
clone size: NA
V gene: TRBV19
D gene: NA
J gene: TRBJ1-5

CDR3 protein: CASSPTGSSYNSPLHF
CDR3 DNA: TGTGCCAGCAGTCCGACAGGGAGCTCCTATAATTCACCCCTCCACTTT
clone size: NA
V gene: TRBV28
D gene: TRBD1
J gene: TRBJ1-6

CDR3 protein: CASSGGQGMFSGNTIYF
CDR3 DNA: TGTGCCAGCAGCGGCGGACAGGGGATGTTCTCTGGAAACACCATATATTTT
clone size: NA
V gene: TRBV11-2
D gene: TRBD1
J gene: TRBJ1-3

CDR3 protein: CASSLRGGTGYYEQYF
CDR3 DNA: TGTGCCAGCAGCCTAAGAGGGGGGACAGGGTACTACGAGCAGTACTTC
clone size: once
V gene: TRBV14
D gene: TRBD1
J gene: TRBJ2-7

CDR3 protein: CASSPGQGRTHYGYTF
CDR3 DNA: TGTGCCAGCAGCCCGGGACAGGGCCGAACCCACTATGGCTACACCTTC
clone size: NA
V gene: TRBV7-6
D gene: TRBD1
J gene: TRBJ1-2

CDR3 protein: CASSSSGGSYEQYF
CDR3 DNA: TGCGCCAGCAGTTCTAGCGGGGGGTCCTACGAGCAGTACTTC
clone size: NA
V gene: TRBV10-1
D gene: TRBD2
J gene: TRBJ2-7

CDR3 protein: CASSQGLSGDLYNEQFF
CDR3 DNA: TGCGCCAGCAGTCAGGGATTAAGCGGGGATCTCTACAATGAGCAGTTCTTC
clone size: NA
V gene: TRBV4-3
D gene: TRBD2
J gene: TRBJ2-1

CDR3 protein: CASSPGDLNAYEQYF
CDR3 DNA: TGCGCCAGCTCACCTGGAGACTTGAACGCCTACGAGCAGTACTTC
clone size: NA
V gene: TRBV4-3
D gene: NA
J gene: TRBJ2-7